The 28 T cell receptor beta chains listed next were all sequenced from one sample in a study of T cell clonality in common variable immunodeficiency. The protocol was immunoSEQ multiplex PCR, while the TCRdb copy is restricted to in-frame clones and leaves out a portion. The profile covers about 35,000 clones, none occurring a single time. What was sequenced was peripheral blood mononuclear cells. The receptors shown here come from a person between 18 and 70 years old in good health.

This clone was detected many times. The CDR3: CASSALGTGNYEQYF. The DNA read from the CDR3 is TGTGCCAGCAGTGCCCTAGGGACAGGAAACTACGAG. The J gene is TRBJ2-7, the V gene TRBV2; 8 nucleotides agree with TRBD1. The observed sequence ends 3 residues before the CDR3 terminus, with the missing tail filled in from the germline J gene. The V gene's germline CDR1 is SNHLY and CDR2 FYNNEI. V was clipped by 4 bases and J by 3 bases; unmatched bases: 8. The CDR3 is made up of 15 amino acids.

This clone was counted ten times or more. Read data end 3 residues before the CDR3 end; the end is taken from the germline J gene. V and J are TRBV18 and TRBJ1-1, with a possible D match to TRBD1 (5 bases). The CDR3 consists of 16 residues. Germline V gives CDR1 KGHSH, CDR2 LQKENI. The V end was cut by 0 bases, the J end by 5 bases, with 16 bases between. The sequenced CDR3 bases are TGTGCCAGCTCACCACCGAATGGAGGGGCAGGAACTGAA. It is translated as CASSPPNGGAGTE. The entire CDR3 sequence reads CASSPPNGGAGTEAFF.

This clone was detected ten times or more. The read ends 3 residues shy of where the CDR3 ends; the end is completed using the germline J gene. The V call is TRBV7-6, the J call TRBJ2-1, with 10 bases matching TRBD1. The CDR3 length is 15 residues. J lost 5 bases, V lost 4 bases, and 5 bases had no gene match. CDR1 is SGHVS, CDR2 FNYEAQ, per germline. The CDR3 bases that were read are TGTGCCAGCAGCTCCGGGACAGGGGCCAACAATGAG. Translating gives CASSSGTGANNE. In full, the CDR3 is CASSSGTGANNEQFF.

The table lists this clone with many counts. The read comes to an end 3 residues before the CDR3 does, leaving the germline J gene to fill in the end. The chain joins TRBV2 to TRBJ2-7; D remains ambiguous. The CDR3 covers 14 residues. V was clipped by 7 bases and J by 2 bases, with 15 bases between them. CDR1 and CDR2 (germline): SNHLY, FYNNEI. This CDR3 reads CASTGSLVPYEQYF. The DNA read from the CDR3 is TGTGCCAGCACCGGGTCCCTGGTACCCTACGAG.

This clone was counted many times. The missing CDR3 end, 3 residues past where the read stops, is filled in from the germline J gene. The chain carries TRBV18 and TRBJ2-2; 7 bases are a match to TRBD2. The CDR3 has 16 amino acids. The germline CDR1 and CDR2 sequences are KGHSH and LQKENI. Trimming at V came to 3 bases and at J to 6 bases, leaving 10 bases not matched to a gene. This CDR3 is CASSPGMAGVAGELFF. The DNA read from the CDR3 is TGTGCCAGCTCACCCGGTATGGCGGGAGTTGCCGGGGAG.

This clone showed up many times. The CDR3 end is not reached by the read, which stops 3 residues before it; the germline J gene fills it in. The chain employs TRBV9 and TRBJ1-2, with TRBD1 matching 7 bases. The J segment lost 4 bases and the V segment lost 3 bases, leaving 18 bases of the junction unmatched. The CDR3 runs to 18 residues. Germline assignment: CDR1 SGDLS and CDR2 YYNGEE. The CDR3 region is CASSAQLNIPGQSYGYTF. The sequenced CDR3 bases are TGTGCCAGCAGCGCCCAACTTAATATTCCGGGACAGAGCTATGGC.

Points on this clone: The read finishes 3 residues shy of the CDR3 end, and the germline J gene is used to complete it. The chain links TRBV25-1 to TRBJ2-3, with 9 bases that match TRBD2. The CDR3 has 18 amino acids. Germline CDR1 is MGHDK and CDR2 is SYGVNS. V was clipped by 1 base and J by 3 bases; unmatched bases: 11. Partial CDR3 DNA: TGTGCCAGCAGTGAATCCCACTTTAGCGGGAGCAGTACAGATACG. Translated, it gives CASSESHFSGSSTDT. The CDR3 reads in full as CASSESHFSGSSTDTQYF.

This clone occurred many times. The read halts 3 residues ahead of the CDR3 end, with the missing end drawn from the germline J gene. The chain uses TRBV7-2 and TRBJ2-7; D call uncertain. Trimming took 3 bases from V and 2 from J, leaving 8 bases between them. CDR3 length: 13 residues. Germline values: CDR1 SGHTA, CDR2 FQGNSA. This chain's CDR3 is CASSLSPTYEQYF. CDR3 bases read: TGTGCCAGCAGCTTGAGCCCCACCTACGAG.

The table lists this clone with many counts. The CDR3 loop reads CAWGANTVMNTEAFF. The DNA read from the CDR3 is TGTGCCTGGGGAGCTAATACAGTTATGAACACTGAA. V gene TRBV30 combines with J gene TRBJ1-1, with D unresolved. The read is 3 residues too short to cover the CDR3 end, so that end is filled in from the germline J gene. Germline V lookup: CDR1 GTSNPN, CDR2 SVGIG (reference sequence). The CDR3 runs to 15 residues. The V gene lost 5 bases and the J gene lost 0 bases, with 16 bases spanning the gap.

Ten or more counts support this clone. The observed sequence ends 3 residues before the CDR3 terminus, with the missing tail filled in from the germline J gene. V is TRBV7-9 and J is TRBJ2-7; 8 positions match TRBD2. V was clipped by 1 base and J by 4 bases; unmatched bases: 3. Per the germline V gene, CDR1 is SEHNR and CDR2 is FQNEAQ (reference sequence). The CDR3 is made up of 14 amino acids. The DNA read from the CDR3 is TGTGCCAGCAGCTTAGAGAGCGGGAGATACGAG. Translation: CASSLESGRYE. The whole CDR3 sequence is CASSLESGRYEQYF.

This clone was picked up many times. The read ends 3 residues early relative to the CDR3; the germline J gene fills the gap. The chain carries TRBV6-4 and TRBJ2-1, with TRBD2 matching over 8 bases. The CDR3 consists of 14 residues. The V gene's germline CDR1 is MRHNA and CDR2 SNTAGT. V trimming: 4 bases; J trimming: 8 bases; junction bases outside the gene matches: 7. This chain's CDR3 is CASSGSAGGYEQFF. CDR3 DNA (partial): TGTGCCAGCAGTGGATCTGCGGGAGGTTATGAG.

This clone was counted ten times or more. The read gets to within 3 residues of the CDR3 end, and the germline J gene fills in the rest. This chain uses TRBV7-9 with TRBJ1-5; no clear D. The germline V gene has CDR1 SEHNR and CDR2 FQNEAQ (reference sequence). The CDR3 runs 15 residues. V was clipped by 5 bases and J by 3 bases, with 14 bases between them. CDR3 region: CASSQAGTFNQPQHF. The DNA read from the CDR3 is TGTGCCAGCAGCCAAGCGGGAACCTTCAATCAGCCC.

This clone showed up many times. The DNA ends 3 residues before the CDR3 does, and the rest of the CDR3 is filled in from the germline J gene. The chain has TRBV29-1 and TRBJ1-5; a weak D match, TRBD1 (5 bases). The CDR3 consists of 14 residues. Trimming stripped 4 bases from V and 4 bases from J, with 14 bases between. From germline, CDR1 is SQVTM and CDR2 ANQGSEA. The CDR3 loop reads CSVVAGRPNQPQHF. The covered CDR3 bases are TGCAGCGTTGTGGCAGGGAGGCCTAATCAGCCC.

The table lists this clone with many counts. The missing CDR3 end, 3 residues past where the read stops, is filled in from the germline J gene. The chain links TRBV6-2 or TRBV6-3 to TRBJ1-1, with 7 bases identical to TRBD1. Germline V gene sequence: CDR1 MNHEY, CDR2 SVGEGT. The CDR3 is made up of 13 amino acids. V shed 6 bases and J 4 bases; nucleotides not matched to a gene: 5. CDR3 protein: CASSPTGFTEAFF. The covered CDR3 bases are TGTGCCAGCAGCCCGACAGGGTTCACTGAA.

The table lists this clone with a few counts. With the read ending 3 residues before the CDR3 end, the germline J gene is used to fill in that end. This sequence joins TRBV7-9 and TRBJ1-1; the D gene is possibly TRBD1 (6 bases). The V end was cut by 3 bases, the J end by 5 bases, with 10 bases between. There are 13 residues in the CDR3. Looked up from germline, CDR1 is SEHNR and CDR2 is FQNEAQ (reference sequence). CDR3 bases read: TGTGCCAGCAGCTTTTCAGGGGAAACTGAA. Amino acids: CASSFSGETE. In full, the CDR3 reads CASSFSGETEAFF.

This clone was counted at least ten times. The read ends 3 residues early relative to the CDR3; the germline J gene fills the gap. V usage is TRBV5-1 and J usage is TRBJ1-1, with D possibly matching TRBD1 (6 bases). CDR3 length: 13 amino acids. The germline V gene has CDR1 SGHRS and CDR2 YFSETQ. The DNA read from the CDR3 is TGCGCCAGCAGCCCACAGGGAGGCAGGGAA. The encoded protein is CASSPQGGRE. The CDR3 reads in full as CASSPQGGREAFF.

This clone has at least ten counts. The CDR3 goes on 3 residues after the read ends, and that part is filled in from the germline J gene. The rearrangement links TRBV7-2 to TRBJ2-1; the match to TRBD1 covers 10 bases. The CDR3 runs 15 residues. V lost 5 bases to trimming and J lost 8 bases; unmatched junction nucleotides: 9. Germline CDR1 is SGHTA and CDR2 is FQGNSA. The CDR3 sequence: CASSHGTGEPYEQFF. Incomplete CDR3 DNA: TGTGCCAGCAGCCACGGGACAGGGGAGCCTTATGAG.

This clone has ten or more counts. The missing CDR3 end, 3 residues past where the read stops, is filled in from the germline J gene. The rearrangement uses TRBV27 and TRBJ1-2; D gene unclear. The CDR3 runs to 15 residues. Between the trimmed V and J ends, which lost 11 bases and 4 bases, there was a span of 23 bases. CDR1 MNHEY and CDR2 SMNVEV come from the germline V gene (reference sequence). The CDR3 sequence is CARPRWATRGYGYTF. The CDR3 bases that were read are TGTGCCCGACCCCGATGGGCAACAAGAGGCTATGGC.

On this clone itself: With the read ending 3 residues before the CDR3 end, the germline J gene is used to fill in that end. The chain carries TRBV5-1 and TRBJ1-4, with TRBD1 as a possible D gene (6 bases). V dropped 5 bases and J dropped 4 bases, with 15 bases sitting between them. CDR1 and CDR2 (germline): SGHRS, YFSETQ. The CDR3 contains 15 residues. CDR3 DNA, as far as it was read: TGCGCCAGCAGACGAGACAGGAGCCTTAATGAAAAA. It translates to CASRRDRSLNEK. The complete CDR3 sequence is CASRRDRSLNEKLFF.

This clone was detected many times. The read finishes 3 residues shy of the CDR3 end, and the germline J gene is used to complete it. V is TRBV5-1 and J is TRBJ2-2; 7 bases fit TRBD2. The germline gives CDR1 SGHRS, CDR2 YFSETQ. Trimming cost V 2 bases and J 7 bases; bases outside gene matches: 8. The CDR3 is 15 residues long. The part of the CDR3 DNA that was read is TGCGCCAGCAGCTTTGGAGGGGAGGGTCACGGGGAG. Its protein product is CASSFGGEGHGE. The whole CDR3 sequence reads CASSFGGEGHGELFF.

A few counts support this clone. The read ends 3 residues before the CDR3 terminus; that terminus is restored from the germline J gene. The V call is TRBV2, the J call TRBJ1-3; D remains ambiguous. CDR3 length equals 13 residues. Germline CDR1 is SNHLY and CDR2 is FYNNEI. Trimming cost V 6 bases and J 0 bases, with 6 bases left between them. Incomplete CDR3 DNA: TGTGCCAGCAGAGTCAGCTCTGGAAACACC. Protein: CASRVSSGNT. The full CDR3 protein reads CASRVSSGNTIYF.

This clone appeared many times. Read sequence stops 3 residues before the CDR3 end, and the germline J gene provides the missing end. This chain joins TRBV27 and TRBJ2-7; tentative D call: TRBD1 (6 bases). V was clipped by 3 bases and J by 6 bases, with 21 bases between them. The CDR3 has 16 residues. Germline V gives CDR1 MNHEY, CDR2 SMNVEV (reference sequence). This CDR3 is CASSLDPTGTVSEQYF. Incomplete CDR3 DNA: TGTGCCAGCAGTTTGGACCCAACAGGGACGGTATCCGAG.

With regard to this clone: With the read ending 3 residues before the CDR3 end, the germline J gene is used to fill in that end. This chain links TRBV18 with TRBJ1-2, with a possible D match to TRBD1 (5 bases). The CDR3 length is 15 residues. Per germline, CDR1 KGHSH and CDR2 LQKENI. The chain's CDR3 is CASSPPLAGVYDYTF. The covered CDR3 bases are TGTGCCAGCTCACCACCACTAGCGGGGGTCTACGAC.

The table lists this clone with many counts. The read finishes 3 residues shy of the CDR3 end, and the germline J gene is used to complete it. This chain joins TRBV30 and TRBJ1-1; D is perhaps TRBD1 (5 bases). CDR3 length: 14 amino acids. V was trimmed by 4 bases and J by 4 bases, leaving 16 bases between them. CDR1 GTSNPN and CDR2 SVGIG come from the germline V gene (reference sequence). CDR3 DNA, as far as it was read: TGTGCCTGGAATAAACAGGCCATAGGCACTGAA. It translates to CAWNKQAIGTE. The entire CDR3 reads CAWNKQAIGTEAFF.

This clone was picked up many times. The read stops 3 residues short of the end of the CDR3; the missing end is completed from the germline J gene. J is TRBJ2-4 and V is TRBV7-9, with D possibly being TRBD2 (5 bases). The V end was cut by 5 bases, the J end by 7 bases, with 12 bases between. Germline V gene lookup returns CDR1 SEHNR and CDR2 FQNEAQ (reference sequence). The CDR3 is 13 amino acids. The CDR3 DNA, read in part, is TGTGCCAGCAGCCCCCCCGCGGGCAACATT. Translation gives CASSPPAGNI. The whole CDR3 reads CASSPPAGNIQYF.

This clone was found many times. The read terminates 3 residues ahead of where the CDR3 ends, so the germline J gene completes it. The rearrangement links TRBV7-8 to TRBJ2-7; 9 bases align to TRBD1. From germline, CDR1 is SGHVS and CDR2 FQNEAQ. Trimming cost V 4 bases and J 3 bases; bases outside gene matches: 4. The CDR3 contains 14 residues. The DNA read from the CDR3 is TGTGCCAGCAGCTCGGGACAGGGAAACTACGAG. Protein sequence: CASSSGQGNYE. From start to end, the CDR3 is CASSSGQGNYEQYF.

This clone occurred many times. The CDR3 end is not reached by the read, which stops 3 residues before it; the germline J gene fills it in. V is TRBV19 and J is TRBJ2-7; a weak D match, TRBD2 (6 bases). The CDR3 runs 18 residues. The germline V gene has CDR1 LNHDA and CDR2 SQIVND (reference sequence). Trimming removed 1 base at V and 3 bases at J, with 22 bases between. Partial CDR3 DNA: TGTGCCAGTAGTATAGTATACGGGACTCAGGATTGGGGCTACGAG. This sequence encodes CASSIVYGTQDWGYE. The whole CDR3 region reads CASSIVYGTQDWGYEQYF.

This clone was counted at least ten times. The read terminates 3 residues ahead of where the CDR3 ends, so the germline J gene completes it. The J gene is TRBJ2-1, the V gene TRBV11-2; D is perhaps TRBD2 (5 bases). CDR1 and CDR2 (germline): SGHAT, FQNNGV. The ends were cut back, 2 bases at V and 2 bases at J, with 10 bases in the middle. The CDR3 is made up of 15 amino acids. The CDR3 sequence is CASSLSGYPYNEQFF. The part of the CDR3 DNA that was read is TGTGCCAGCAGCTTATCGGGGTACCCCTACAATGAG.